These 23 T cell receptor beta chains came from one sample sequenced in a study of Tregs in tolerant kidney transplant recipients. TCRdb keeps only in-frame clones here, not all; method: immunoSEQ multiplex PCR. The sample lists about 100,000 clones, almost 90% occurring once. Sequenced here: CD4+ T cells from blood, sampled before the transplant. The receptors shown here come from a human donor who received a combined kidney and bone marrow transplant.

The rearrangement uses TRBV14 and TRBJ2-2, with 8 bases lining up with TRBD2. Germline loops: CDR1 SGHDN, CDR2 FVKESK. The CDR3 consists of 17 residues. The junction had 8 bases not matched to a gene; V was cut back by 1 base and J by 4 bases. In nucleotides, the CDR3 is TGTGCCAGCAGCCAAGTGGCGGGGGGCTGGGGCACCGGGGAGCTGTTTTTT. As protein: CASSQVAGGWGTGELFF.

V is TRBV18 and J is TRBJ2-1; maybe TRBD2 (6 bases). The CDR3 runs to 16 residues. V was shortened by 0 bases and J by 3 bases, with 12 bases between the two germline ends. The germline gives CDR1 KGHSH, CDR2 LQKENI. The CDR3, as DNA: TGTGCCAGCTCACCACCTTCTCAGGGAGGCTACAATGAGCAGTTCTTC. It codes for CASSPPSQGGYNEQFF.

This rearrangement joins TRBV2 to TRBJ2-4, with 13 bases identical to TRBD2. The junction had 5 bases not matched to a gene; V was cut back by 6 bases and J by 3 bases. Germline V CDR1 and CDR2: SNHLY, FYNNEI. The CDR3 is made up of 16 amino acids. The CDR3 DNA reads TGTGCCAGCAGGGAGGGACTAGCGGGACACAAAAACATTCAGTACTTC. Protein: CASREGLAGHKNIQYF.

This chain joins TRBV10-2 and TRBJ2-1; 7 nucleotides match TRBD2. J was trimmed by 7 bases and V by 8 bases; bases with no gene match: 14. This CDR3 has 15 residues. From germline, CDR1 is WSHSY and CDR2 SAAADI. The CDR3 region has the DNA TGCGCCAGCCTTGACCTAAGCGGGGAACTGAATGAGCAGTTCTTC. Residues: CASLDLSGELNEQFF.

The CDR3 nucleotides are TGTGCCAGCAGTTACTCGAGCCAGGGGGTTGCTGAAGCTTTCTTT. This codes for CASSYSSQGVAEAFF. The chain has TRBV6-6 and TRBJ1-1; 7 bases are shared with TRBD1. The CDR3 spans 15 residues. Trimming removed 0 bases from V and 6 bases from J; junction bases left unmatched: 7. Germline CDR1 is MNHNY and CDR2 is SVGAGI (reference sequence).

This chain connects TRBV6-5 to TRBJ2-4, with D perhaps TRBD2 (5 bases). This CDR3 comprises 15 residues. Deletions cut 0 bases from V and 0 bases from J, with 6 bases between. Germline V gives CDR1 MNHEY, CDR2 SVGAGI. Here the CDR3 DNA reads TGTGCCAGCAGTTACTCTCGGGGAGCCAAAAACATTCAGTACTTC. This translates into CASSYSRGAKNIQYF.

The chain recombines TRBV28 with TRBJ2-5; 7 nucleotides match TRBD2. CDR1 is MDHEN and CDR2 is SYDVKM in the germline V gene. V dropped 6 bases and J dropped 5; count of bases not matched to a gene: 15. The length of the CDR3 is 16 residues. CDR3 amino acids: CASSLTGEGPLETQYF. The DNA of the CDR3 is TGTGCCAGCAGCTTGACGGGGGAGGGCCCTCTGGAGACCCAGTACTTC.

This chain uses TRBV11-3 with TRBJ2-1; TRBD2 is a possible D gene (6 bases). Germline lookup yields CDR1 SGHNT and CDR2 YENEEA. Trimming removed 1 base from V and 3 bases from J, with 7 bases in between. There are 14 residues in the CDR3. The CDR3 spells CASSLGGNYNEQFF. CDR3 coding DNA: TGTGCCAGCAGCTTAGGCGGGAACTACAATGAGCAGTTCTTC.

The chain couples TRBV19 to TRBJ1-3; TRBD1 matches at 11 bases. V lost 4 bases to trimming and J lost 2 bases; unmatched junction nucleotides: 1. This CDR3 is built from 15 residues. CDR1 LNHDA and CDR2 SQIVND come from the germline V gene (reference sequence). CDR3 amino acids: CASSTDRGPGNTIYF. The CDR3 DNA sequence: TGTGCCAGTAGTACGGACAGGGGGCCTGGAAACACCATATATTTT.

The gene calls are TRBV6-6 and TRBJ1-5; 7 bases agree with TRBD1. Germline V gene lookup returns CDR1 MNHNY and CDR2 SVGAGI (reference sequence). The CDR3 consists of 16 residues. The trim removed 7 bases at V and 2 bases at J, leaving 11 bases unmatched. The CDR3 spells CASTEAGGGGNQPQHF. CDR3 bases: TGTGCCAGCACCGAAGCAGGGGGAGGTGGCAATCAGCCCCAGCATTTT.

The chain is built from TRBV28 and TRBJ1-1, with 7 bases fitting TRBD1. Germline V gene sequence: CDR1 MDHEN, CDR2 SYDVKM. The J segment lost 5 bases and the V segment lost 6 bases, leaving 6 bases of the junction unmatched. The CDR3 extends over 13 amino acids. The CDR3, as DNA: TGTGCCAGCAGCTTGACAGGGCGGACTGAAGCTTTCTTT. Translation gives CASSLTGRTEAFF.

The chain recombines TRBV7-9 with TRBJ1-2; 7 nucleotides agree with TRBD1. Per the germline V gene, CDR1 is SEHNR and CDR2 is FQNEAQ (reference sequence). V lost 5 bases, J lost 2 bases, and 8 bases stayed unmatched. This CDR3 is built from 15 residues. For the CDR3, the DNA is TGTGCCAGCAGCGATTTAGGGACAGAAAACTATGGCTACACCTTC. This gives the protein CASSDLGTENYGYTF. Together with reference TRBV7-9 and TRBJ1-2, the CDR3 gives the full variable domain: DTGVSQNPRHKITKRGQNVTFRCDPISEHNRLYWYRQTLGQGPEFLTYFQNEAQLEKSRLLSDRFSAERPKGSFSTLEIQRTEQGDSAMYLCASSDLGTENYGYTFGSGTRLTVV.

The chain employs TRBV5-6 and TRBJ2-7, with 13 nucleotides matching TRBD2. The CDR3 spans 17 residues. V shed 3 bases and J 1 base; nucleotides not matched to a gene: 7. The germline V gene encodes CDR1 SGHDT and CDR2 YYEEEE. The CDR3 spells CASSSGLAGPGSYEQYF. The CDR3 bases are TGTGCCAGCAGCTCGGGACTAGCGGGACCAGGTTCCTACGAGCAGTACTTC.

This clone was recorded a few times. CDR3 nucleotides: TGTGCCAGCTCACCCCGCCCGGGACAGGGGGACGAGCAGTACTTC. It codes for CASSPRPGQGDEQYF. The gene calls are TRBV18 and TRBJ2-7; TRBD1 matches 11 bases. Germline assignment: CDR1 KGHSH and CDR2 LQKENI. The CDR3 spans 15 residues. V gave up 3 bases and J gave up 5 bases; unmatched junction bases: 6.

The genes are TRBV5-1 and TRBJ2-7, with a possible D match to TRBD1 (5 bases). The CDR3 consists of 12 residues. Between the trimmed V and J ends, which lost 0 bases and 6 bases, there was a span of 7 bases. In germline, CDR1 is SGHRS, CDR2 YFSETQ. The DNA of the CDR3 is TGCGCCAGCAGCTTGGGTGGGGCCGAGCAGTACTTC. It is translated as CASSLGGAEQYF. Full variable domain (rest looked up from reference TRBV5-1 and TRBJ2-7): KAGVTQTPRYLIKTRGQQVTLSCSPISGHRSVSWYQQTPGQGLQFLFEYFSETQRNKGNFPGRFSGRQFSNSRSEMNVSTLELGDSALYLCASSLGGAEQYFGPGTRLTVT.

V and J are TRBV30 and TRBJ2-1; TRBD2 might be the D (5 bases). Germline V gene data show CDR1 as GTSNPN and CDR2 as SVGIG (reference sequence). The CDR3 has 14 amino acids. V lost 0 bases and J 7 bases, leaving 13 bases between the germline ends. The chain's CDR3 is CAWSVRRSGNEQFF. CDR3 in DNA: TGTGCCTGGAGTGTACGGAGGTCGGGGAATGAGCAGTTCTTC.

The rearrangement links TRBV2 to TRBJ1-1; 8 positions match TRBD1. CDR1 and CDR2 (germline): SNHLY, FYNNEI. This CDR3 region has 16 residues. The junction had 10 bases not matched to a gene; V was cut back by 2 bases and J by 5 bases. In DNA, the CDR3 is TGTGCCAGCAGTGAAAACAGGGGGACCTGGGGGACTGAAGCTTTCTTT. Protein product: CASSENRGTWGTEAFF.

V usage is TRBV14 and J usage is TRBJ2-3, with 8 bases aligning to TRBD2. The V segment lost 2 bases and the J segment 2 bases; nucleotides outside the gene matches: 3. CDR1 and CDR2 (germline): SGHDN, FVKESK. This CDR3 has 15 residues. CDR3 sequence (DNA): TGTGCCAGCAGCCAACGGGGGGGAATCACAGATACGCAGTATTTT. Amino acid sequence: CASSQRGGITDTQYF.

This chain links TRBV6-6 with TRBJ2-1, with 10 nucleotides matching TRBD2. Germline loops: CDR1 MNHNY, CDR2 SVGAGI (reference sequence). There are 16 residues in the CDR3. The J segment lost 4 bases and the V segment lost 2 bases, leaving 5 bases of the junction unmatched. The CDR3 bases are TGTGCCAGCAGTTACGCGCGGACTAGCGGATACAATGAGCAGTTCTTC. It is translated as CASSYARTSGYNEQFF.

The chain recombines TRBV5-1 with TRBJ2-1; weak D call: TRBD2 (6 bases). The CDR3 is 16 residues long. From germline, CDR1 is SGHRS and CDR2 YFSETQ. V gave up 5 bases and J gave up 3 bases, with 18 bases separating them. The CDR3 bases are TGCGCCAGCAGTCCCGTGGAGGGTGGGTACTACAATGAGCAGTTCTTC. Its protein is CASSPVEGGYYNEQFF.

This chain connects TRBV30 to TRBJ1-4; D is unresolved. This CDR3 has 13 residues. The ends were cut back, 5 bases at V and 4 bases at J, with 11 bases in the middle. From germline, CDR1 is GTSNPN and CDR2 SVGIG (reference sequence). The CDR3 protein is CAWSARFNEKLFF. The CDR3 bases are TGTGCCTGGTCTGCGCGATTTAATGAAAAACTGTTTTTT.

The chain links TRBV11-2 to TRBJ2-1; TRBD2 is a possible D gene (6 bases). The germline gives CDR1 SGHAT, CDR2 FQNNGV. There are 14 residues in the CDR3. V lost 5 bases and J lost 14, with 22 bases in between. CDR3 amino acids: CASSPNTGTPAEFF. The CDR3 nucleotides read TGTGCCAGCAGCCCCAACACCGGGACTCCCGCCGAGTTCTTC.

J is TRBJ2-2 and V is TRBV6-5, with TRBD1 as a possible D gene (5 bases). Germline V gene data show CDR1 as MNHEY and CDR2 as SVGAGI. Trimming removed 5 bases at V and 5 bases at J, with 15 bases between. CDR3 length equals 15 residues. The CDR3 nucleotides read TGTGCCAGCAGTCCCCGACGACAGTTTACCGGGGAGCTGTTTTTT. It is translated as CASSPRRQFTGELFF.